One T cell receptor (beta chain) is described in this entry. Its antigen is not identified. The data were taken from a study of shared clonotypes between healthy human individuals. Findings of the study overall: Blood alone was sampled, and tissue repertoires likely differ. Sharing across four donors was seen in 4% to 5.5% of naive CD4 clonotypes.

It was CD45RO-negative cells, positively selected for CCR7, that made up naive CD8 cells, with terminally differentiated effector memory CD45RA+ cells excluded. Donors were healthy HIV-negative adults without recent acute infections or vaccinations. CDR1 and CDR2 from the germline V gene are SGDLS and YYNGEE. V was shortened by 4 bases and J by 7 bases, with 12 bases between the two germline ends. The CDR3 length is 13 residues. At a deep level, the assay was run. Sequencing was performed with immunoSEQ multiplex PCR; in TCRdb, only in-frame clones are kept and a portion is missing. The sample carries fewer than 800,000 clones, just over 90% recorded once.

The gene calls are TRBV9 and TRBJ2-1; a possible D gene is TRBD2 (5 bases). The source material was naive CD8+ T cells sorted from blood. The clonotype comes from a young man in good health. The CDR3 reads CASSRSSGNEQFF. DNA for the CDR3: TGTGCCAGCAGCAGGAGTTCGGGAAATGAGCAGTTCTTC.